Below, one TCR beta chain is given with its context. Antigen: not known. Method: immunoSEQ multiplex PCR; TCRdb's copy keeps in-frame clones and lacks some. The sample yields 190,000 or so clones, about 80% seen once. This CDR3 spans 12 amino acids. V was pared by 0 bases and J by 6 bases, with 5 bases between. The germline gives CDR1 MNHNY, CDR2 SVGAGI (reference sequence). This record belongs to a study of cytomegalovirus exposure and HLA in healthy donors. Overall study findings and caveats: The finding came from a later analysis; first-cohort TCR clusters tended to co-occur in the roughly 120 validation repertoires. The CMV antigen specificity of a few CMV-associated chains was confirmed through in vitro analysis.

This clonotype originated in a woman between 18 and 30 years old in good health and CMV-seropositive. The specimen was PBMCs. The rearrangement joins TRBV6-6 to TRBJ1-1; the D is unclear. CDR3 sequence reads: CASSYSLAEAFF. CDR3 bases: TGTGCCAGCAGTTACTCTTTAGCTGAAGCTTTCTTT.